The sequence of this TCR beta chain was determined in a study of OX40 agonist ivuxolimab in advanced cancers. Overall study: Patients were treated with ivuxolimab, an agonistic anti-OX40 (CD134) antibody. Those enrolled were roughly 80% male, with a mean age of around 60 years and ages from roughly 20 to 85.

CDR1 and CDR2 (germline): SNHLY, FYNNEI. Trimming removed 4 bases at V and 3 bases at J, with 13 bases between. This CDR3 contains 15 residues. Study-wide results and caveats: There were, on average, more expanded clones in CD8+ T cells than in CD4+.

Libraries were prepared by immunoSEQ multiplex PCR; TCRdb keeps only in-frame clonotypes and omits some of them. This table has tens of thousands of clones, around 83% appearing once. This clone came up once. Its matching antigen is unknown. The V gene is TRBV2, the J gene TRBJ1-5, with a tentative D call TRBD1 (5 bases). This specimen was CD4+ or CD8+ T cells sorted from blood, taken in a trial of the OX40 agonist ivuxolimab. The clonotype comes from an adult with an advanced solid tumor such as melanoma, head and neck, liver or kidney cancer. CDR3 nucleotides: TGTGCCAGCAGTGCACAGGTTTACCCCAATCAGCCCCAGCATTTT. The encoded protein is CASSAQVYPNQPQHF.